This T cell receptor beta chain was sequenced during a study of blood T cell repertoires in COVID-19. About the study: COVID-19 samples, acute and convalescent, were from the United States, Italy and Spain. Nucleic acid was either cDNA or gDNA, and it came from T cells, B-cell-depleted T cells, or PBMCs.

Losses at the gene ends were 5 bases for V and 6 bases for J; bases not matched to a gene: 12. CDR3 size: 18 residues. The germline V gene encodes CDR1 MNHNY and CDR2 SVGAGI (reference sequence). Under the authors' procedure: How many nucleated cells were present was estimated from reference gene primer amplification. Clones were read by immunoSEQ multiplex PCR, and TCRdb kept only the in-frame ones, dropping some. V, J and clone size reflect that table, while D and trimming were determined from the DNA. The sample lists 250,000 to 350,000 clones, about 85% seen once, with roughly 2.1% in the top ten.

This sequence originates from a man between 18 and 29 years old with active or convalescent COVID-19. The gene calls are TRBV6-6 and TRBJ2-2; TRBD2 matches 13 bases. Material for sequencing was peripheral blood. The CDR3 protein is CASSLRTSGGPKAGELFF. The DNA of the CDR3 is TGTGCCAGCAGTCTAAGGACTAGCGGGGGCCCGAAGGCCGGGGAGCTGTTTTTT.